The sequence of this T cell receptor (beta chain) was determined in a study of PD-L1 blockade in urothelial cancer. Study in general: Median T cell yield from blood was over 120,000.

Time point here: peripheral blood 6 weeks after treatment start. This CDR3 has 16 amino acids. V lost 2 bases to trimming and J lost 4 bases; unmatched junction nucleotides: 3. The germline V gene encodes CDR1 MNHEY and CDR2 SMNVEV (reference sequence). This table comes from immunoSEQ multiplex PCR, and its TCRdb copy is limited to in-frame clones, with some not included. The sample holds approximately 79,000 clones; roughly 90% are singletons and the top ten take 0.7% to 0.9%. The TCR originated in a woman older than 75 with urothelial cancer. V and J are TRBV27 and TRBJ2-3; 13 nucleotides agree with TRBD2. This material consisted of PBMCs, taken around atezolizumab (anti-PD-L1) treatment. CDR3 sequence (DNA): TGTGCCAGCAGTTTAACAGGACTAGCGGGAGCAGATACGCAGTATTTT. Protein: CASSLTGLAGADTQYF.